The rows below give T cell receptor beta chains drawn from one sample of a study of blood T cells in healthy people across ages. One entry per CDR3 protein results from TCRdb running MiXCR on the 5' RACE reads. The sample shows just over 800,000 distinct CDR3 sequences, about 59% of them seen only once. Material for sequencing was blood. The receptors stem from a man younger than 45 in good health. Each CDR3 is given with its conserved first and last residue. A D gene is named only where the DNA matches it firmly. Some rows have no size entry. The others give once, few or many, or a class for an expanded clone.

V gene	D gene	J gene	clone size	CDR3 length	CDR3 protein	CDR3 DNA
TRBV6-5	TRBD1	TRBJ2-6	few	17	CASSYGNRGPGANVLTF	TGTGCCAGCAGTTACGGAAACAGGGGGCCTGGGGCCAACGTCCTGACTTTC
TRBV4-3	.	TRBJ2-3	.	16	CASSQDREDTIDTQYF	TGCGCCAGCAGCCAAGATAGGGAGGACACGATAGATACGCAGTATTTT
TRBV6-2/TRBV6-3	.	TRBJ1-5	few	14	CASSTSGRNQPQHF	TGTGCCAGCAGCACCTCAGGACGCAATCAGCCCCAGCATTTT
TRBV20-1	TRBD2	TRBJ2-3	.	13	CSAGSGGADTQYF	TGCAGTGCTGGTAGCGGGGGGGCCGATACGCAGTATTTT
TRBV9	TRBD2	TRBJ2-5	.	17	CASSVATTSGGGETQYF	TGTGCCAGCAGCGTAGCTACGACTAGCGGGGGGGGAGAGACCCAGTACTTC
TRBV7-2	.	TRBJ2-7	.	12	CASSPRQVRQYF	TGTGCCAGCAGCCCACGACAGGTTCGGCAGTACTTC
TRBV5-5	TRBD1	TRBJ2-1	.	17	CASSLGQGVRDYNEQFF	TGTGCCAGCAGCTTGGGACAGGGGGTAAGAGACTACAATGAGCAGTTCTTC
TRBV29-1	TRBD2	TRBJ2-7	.	13	CSVSGGDAYEQYF	TGCAGCGTAAGCGGGGGAGACGCCTACGAGCAGTACTTC
TRBV7-2	.	TRBJ2-1	.	14	CASSFRYSYNEQFF	TGTGCCAGCAGCTTTAGATATTCCTACAATGAGCAGTTCTTC
TRBV4-3	.	TRBJ2-6	.	17	CASSQDIGGHGANVLTF	TGCGCCAGCAGCCAAGATATAGGAGGGCACGGGGCCAACGTCCTGACTTTC
TRBV9	.	TRBJ2-7	few	14	CASSVVEGAYEQYF	TGTGCCAGCAGCGTAGTGGAGGGGGCCTACGAGCAGTACTTC
TRBV12-3/TRBV12-4	.	TRBJ1-2	.	15	CASSSQSGKAYGYTF	TGTGCCAGCAGTTCCCAGTCGGGGAAAGCCTACGGCTACACCTTC
TRBV11-3	TRBD1	TRBJ2-3	.	14	CASSFGQGTDTQYF	TGTGCCAGCAGCTTCGGACAGGGAACAGATACGCAGTATTTT
TRBV9	.	TRBJ2-3	.	16	CASSVWSGLYTDTQYF	TGTGCCAGCAGCGTTTGGAGTGGCTTGTACACAGATACGCAGTATTTT
TRBV9	.	TRBJ2-5	.	14	CASSVGSVGETQYF	TGTGCCAGCAGCGTAGGAAGCGTGGGAGAGACCCAGTACTTC
TRBV7-2	.	TRBJ1-3	.	17	CASSLAQIRISGNTIYF	TGTGCCAGCAGCTTAGCTCAGATACGGATCTCTGGAAACACCATATATTTT
TRBV7-2	TRBD2	TRBJ2-7	.	16	CASSFTSGGLYNEQYF	TGTGCCAGCAGCTTTACTAGCGGGGGCCTTTACAATGAGCAGTACTTC
TRBV29-1	.	TRBJ2-1	.	15	CSVDPSGTLYNEQFF	TGCAGCGTCGACCCATCAGGGACCCTTTACAATGAGCAGTTCTTC
TRBV12-3/TRBV12-4	.	TRBJ2-3	once	14	CASSRIVRTDTQYF	TGTGCCAGCAGTCGGATAGTGAGAACAGATACGCAGTATTTT
TRBV20-1	.	TRBJ2-3	.	14	CSARDWGELDTQYF	TGCAGTGCTAGAGATTGGGGGGAGCTAGATACGCAGTATTTT
TRBV20-1	TRBD1	TRBJ1-5	many	14	CSASGQGLDQPQHF	TGCAGTGCTAGTGGACAGGGGCTTGATCAGCCCCAGCATTTT
TRBV4-2	.	TRBJ2-1	.	10	CANSEGEQFF	TGTGCCAACAGCGAGGGTGAGCAGTTCTTC
TRBV27	TRBD1	TRBJ1-4	few	14	CASQIRTGREKLFF	TGTGCCAGCCAGATCCGGACAGGGCGAGAAAAACTGTTTTTT
TRBV20-1	.	TRBJ2-7	.	14	CSARVKGQEYEQYF	TGCAGTGCTAGAGTCAAAGGGCAGGAGTACGAGCAGTACTTC
TRBV4-2	TRBD1	TRBJ2-1	.	15	CASSQGTGGFNEQFF	TGTGCCAGCAGCCAGGGGACAGGGGGTTTTAATGAGCAGTTCTTC
TRBV12-3/TRBV12-4	.	TRBJ1-2	few	14	CASSLNRRDRGYTF	TGTGCCAGCAGTTTAAATCGAAGGGACCGCGGCTACACCTTC
TRBV7-9	.	TRBJ2-7	.	15	CASSFSRRASYEQYF	TGTGCCAGCAGCTTTTCGCGCAGGGCTTCCTACGAGCAGTACTTC
TRBV7-9	.	TRBJ2-3	.	12	CASSRGYDDQYF	TGTGCCAGCAGCCGAGGATATGACGACCAGTATTTT
TRBV7-9	TRBD2	TRBJ2-1	.	14	CASSLGLAGPEQFF	TGTGCCAGCAGCTTAGGGCTAGCGGGGCCTGAGCAGTTCTTC
TRBV20-1	.	TRBJ1-2	few	12	CSARPDRFGYTF	TGCAGTGCTAGGCCCGACAGATTCGGGTACACCTTC
TRBV20-1	TRBD1	TRBJ1-1	many	15	CSARLPLDRDGAAFF	TGCAGTGCTAGACTACCTCTGGACAGGGACGGGGCAGCTTTCTTT
TRBV29-1	TRBD2	TRBJ2-1	.	16	CSVSSGGRQSYNEQFF	TGCAGCGTGAGCAGCGGGGGGCGCCAGTCCTACAATGAGCAGTTCTTC
TRBV5-1	TRBD1	TRBJ2-5	once	14	CASSSGQGFFEQYF	TGCGCCAGCAGCTCCGGACAGGGATTCTTTGAGCAGTACTTC
TRBV14	TRBD1	TRBJ1-4	.	15	CASSYRTGDNEKLFF	TGTGCCAGCAGCTACAGGACAGGGGATAATGAAAAACTGTTTTTT
TRBV20-1	TRBD2	TRBJ2-3	.	18	CSARDFTSGGLSTDTQYF	TGCAGTGCTAGAGATTTCACTAGCGGGGGGCTAAGCACAGATACGCAGTATTTT
TRBV20-1	TRBD2	TRBJ2-1	.	16	CSASAPGAGGGNEQFF	TGCAGTGCTAGTGCCCCCGGGGCGGGGGGAGGGAATGAGCAGTTCTTC
TRBV6-2/TRBV6-3	TRBD1	TRBJ2-7	.	16	CASSYSETGDPYEQYF	TGCGCCAGCAGTTACTCTGAGACAGGGGACCCCTACGAGCAGTACTTC
TRBV4-3	.	TRBJ2-1	.	15	CASSHPGTVYNEQFF	TGCGCCAGCAGCCACCCAGGGACCGTCTACAATGAGCAGTTCTTC
TRBV2	.	TRBJ2-1	.	11	CASSEDRAPFF	TGTGCCAGCAGTGAAGACAGGGCCCCGTTCTTC
TRBV6-6	TRBD1	TRBJ2-7	.	16	CASSYSIGQGPYEQYF	TGTGCCAGCAGTTACTCGATAGGACAGGGTCCCTACGAGCAGTACTTC
TRBV4-3	.	TRBJ2-1	few	15	CASSPQGGGLNEQFF	TGCGCCAGCAGCCCACAGGGAGGGGGGCTGAATGAGCAGTTCTTC
TRBV4-3	TRBD1	TRBJ2-7	.	15	CASSQVKQGAYEQYF	TGCGCCAGCAGCCAAGTGAAACAGGGGGCCTACGAGCAGTACTTC
TRBV4-1	.	TRBJ2-1	.	14	CASSQDGDYNEQFF	TGCGCCAGCAGCCAAGATGGGGACTACAATGAGCAGTTCTTC
TRBV6-2/TRBV6-3	TRBD2	TRBJ2-1	.	14	CASSGSGGATEQFF	TGTGCCAGCTCGGGTAGCGGGGGGGCAACTGAGCAGTTCTTC
TRBV9	.	TRBJ1-2	.	14	CASSPVDGGSGYTF	TGTGCCAGCAGCCCCGTCGATGGGGGCTCTGGCTACACCTTC